The next 5 T cell receptor beta chains were all read from a single sample in a study of T-cell reconstitution after alpha-beta-depleted transplantation in children. Unique molecular identifiers featured in how the TCRbeta library was prepared. TCRdb fed the PCR reads into MiXCR, producing one record per CDR3 protein. The data hold 200,000 to 250,000 distinct CDR3 sequences, with 9.7% observed a single time. The material was PBMCs from the stem cell graft donor, obtained from the stem cell graft. These receptors came from a human donor who donated a stem cell graft to a child with SCID.

This clonotype appeared many times. This chain's CDR3 is CASSFGGAAYNEQFF. For the CDR3, the DNA is TGTGCCAGCAGTTTTGGGGGGGCTGCCTACAATGAGCAGTTCTTC. The V call is TRBV6-5, the J call TRBJ2-1; D is perhaps TRBD2 (7 bases). Germline values: CDR1 MNHEY, CDR2 SVGAGI. V lost 4 bases to trimming and J lost 2 bases, with 12 bases between them. The CDR3 runs 15 residues.

At least ten counts were recorded for this clonotype. In DNA form, the CDR3 reads TGCGCCAGCAGCCAGGATAGCAGGGCGTCCTATGGCTACACCTTC. It specifies CASSQDSRASYGYTF. The chain uses TRBV4-1 and TRBJ1-2; D is possibly TRBD1 (5 bases). The CDR3 totals 15 residues. Trimming shortened V by 3 bases and J by 4 bases, and 15 bases separated the two germline ends. Germline CDR1 reads MGHRA; CDR2 reads YSYEKL.

The table lists this clonotype with many counts. The rearrangement joins TRBV5-1 to TRBJ1-1; 7 bases line up with TRBD1. Germline lookup yields CDR1 SGHRS and CDR2 YFSETQ. The CDR3 runs to 18 residues. V dropped 4 bases and J dropped 3; count of bases not matched to a gene: 18. CDR3 nucleotides: TGCGCCAGCAGCCCCGGGACAGTGGGCCCCCCAGGGGACACTGAAGCTTTCTTT. Protein sequence: CASSPGTVGPPGDTEAFF.

This clonotype was counted at least ten times. The CDR3 loop is CSVSRGRNHSNQPQHF. The CDR3 DNA reads TGCAGCGTTAGCCGGGGGCGAAACCATAGCAATCAGCCCCAGCATTTT. This sequence joins TRBV29-1 and TRBJ1-5; possible D gene TRBD1, 6 bases. V was pared by 5 bases and J by 0 bases, with 17 bases between. There are 16 residues in the CDR3. Germline V CDR1 and CDR2: SQVTM, ANQGSEA.

Note on this clonotype: A read error is possible here, since a much larger clone lies one base away. The chain has TRBV2 and TRBJ2-2, with D perhaps assigned TRBD1 or TRBD2 (5 bases each). Deletions cut 7 bases from V and 9 bases from J, with 15 bases between. The CDR3 extends over 13 amino acids. Germline V gives CDR1 SNHLY, CDR2 FYNNEI. This CDR3 reads CASKLTGDRELFF. The DNA for the CDR3 is TGTGCCAGCAAGTTAACCGGGGACCGGGAGCTGTTTTTT.